The sequence of this T cell receptor beta chain was determined in a study of T cells and Merkel cell carcinoma outcomes (dated by TCRdb to 2020 to 2022). Regarding the study in general: The study looked at whether the tumor T-cell repertoire and T-cell density could predict clinical outcome in patients with Merkel cell carcinoma.

With respect to this clone: Its binding antigen is unknown. Base qualities are not provided; no much larger clone lies one nucleotide away.

The method was the immunoSEQ multiplex PCR assay. The source is immuneACCESS, and TCRdb retained only in-frame sequences with V and J called. Part of the clones is not carried over; for the studies checked, unresolved V genes explain less than half of this, and the remainder is unexplained. The sample has about 15,000 clones on record, 80% to 95% of them singletons. The biggest ten clones account for 1.5% to 2% of the sample. General study outcomes and caveats: The combination of T-cell repertoire features and T-cell density was reported to predict clinical outcomes in patients with Merkel cell carcinoma.

The samples were taken from patients with Merkel cell carcinoma. From the cysteine up to the phenylalanine, the CDR3 has a length of 17 residues. This entry keeps only the CDR3 DNA: 51 bases, framed from base 1. According to the germline V gene (reference sequence), CDR1 reads SGHNT and CDR2 reads YYREEE. V lost 0 bases and J lost 2 bases; the stretch between them is 16 bases long. This chain joins TRBV5-4 to TRBJ2-3; no D gene is confidently identified. This clonotype was sampled from a human donor with Merkel cell carcinoma. Material for sequencing was tumor tissue from Merkel cell carcinoma. The CDR3 corresponds to CASSLAGRNFHTDTQYF. The nucleotide sequence reads as follows: TGTGCCAGCAGCTTGGCAGGACGGAACTTTCACACAGATACGCAGTATTTT. The full variable domain, with segments outside the CDR3 supplied by the reference TRBV5-4 and TRBJ2-3 proteins, appears as ETGVTQSPTHLIKTRGQQVTLRCSSQSGHNTVSWYQQALGQGPQFIFQYYREEENGRGNFPPRFSGLQFPNYSSELNVNALELDDSALYLCASSLAGRNFHTDTQYFGPGTRLTVL.